The entry below gives a single T cell receptor beta chain sequence along with its context. The junction shows a germline mismatch at one end, possibly a read error. The data belong to a study of blood T cell repertoires in COVID-19. On the study more broadly: Collection of acute and convalescent COVID-19 samples took place in the United States, Italy and Spain. T cells, B-cell-depleted T cells, or PBMCs supplied cDNA or gDNA.

Per the study methods: The assay estimated nucleated cells by amplifying reference gene primers. TCRdb's table, derived via immunoSEQ multiplex PCR, lists solely in-frame clones and lacks some. Clonal size and the V and J genes are those of that table, whereas D and trimming came from the DNA. The table records about 88,000 clones, around 90% of them present only once. In germline, CDR1 is LGHDT, CDR2 YNNKEL (reference sequence). The CDR3 runs to 15 residues. Material: peripheral blood. The clonotype comes from a male donor with acute or convalescent COVID-19. The genes are TRBV3-1 (or the pseudogene TRBV3-2) and TRBJ1-1; D is undetermined. CDR3 protein: CASSQGGRPNAEAFF. The CDR3 DNA sequence: TGTGCCAGCAGCCAAGGTGGGCGCCCGAACGCTGAAGCTTTCTTT.